This passage covers 23 T cell receptor beta chains from one sample sequenced in a study of a mutant IDH1 vaccine in newly diagnosed glioma. Generated by immunoSEQ multiplex PCR, the TCRdb table keeps only in-frame clones and is missing some. Of 30,000 or so clones listed, roughly 82% were seen once; the top ten hold about 21%. Stated time point: baseline, week 1 (first vaccination visit). Specified treatment: pre-vaccination baseline after standard-of-care therapy. This specimen was PBMCs, taken from a glioma patient treated with radiotherapy, temozolomide or both. These receptor sequences come from a man under 40 with glioma.

V gene TRBV7-2 combines with J gene TRBJ2-5; D not certain. V lost 5 bases, J lost 4 bases, and 11 bases lay in between. The CDR3 sequence is 13 residues long. Per germline, CDR1 SGHTA and CDR2 FQGNSA. The chain's CDR3 is CASSAPSAETQYF. The CDR3 DNA reads TGTGCCAGCAGCGCCCCATCGGCAGAGACCCAGTACTTC.

V gene TRBV5-8 combines with J gene TRBJ1-5, with D uncertain. Looked up from germline, CDR1 is SGHTS and CDR2 is YDEGEE. With 0 bases removed from V and 5 bases from J, the gap between germline ends came to 9 bases. This CDR3 has 14 amino acids. The CDR3 loop reads CASSLGVEDQPQHF. CDR3 nucleotides: TGTGCCAGCAGCTTGGGGGTCGAGGATCAGCCCCAGCATTTT.

The chain employs TRBV5-8 and TRBJ2-7; D gene uncertain. Looked up from germline, CDR1 is SGHTS and CDR2 is YDEGEE. Trimming stripped 0 bases from V and 4 bases from J, with 2 bases between. The CDR3 is made up of 11 amino acids. The CDR3 loop reads CASSLGYEQYF. Written as DNA, the CDR3 is TGTGCCAGCAGCTTGGGGTACGAGCAGTACTTC.

V is TRBV5-4 and J is TRBJ2-6, with D perhaps TRBD1 or TRBD2 (5 bases each). CDR3 size: 16 residues. The V gene's germline CDR1 is SGHNT and CDR2 YYREEE (reference sequence). Trimming took 1 base from V and 0 from J, leaving 8 bases between them. The CDR3 loop reads CASSLSRGSGANVLTF. The CDR3 DNA sequence: TGTGCCAGCAGCTTGTCGAGGGGCTCTGGGGCCAACGTCCTGACTTTC.

This clone showed up just once. The chain employs TRBV11-2 and TRBJ1-2, with D hard to call. Germline V gene sequence: CDR1 SGHAT, CDR2 FQNNGV. The V gene lost 5 bases and the J gene lost 2 bases, with 12 bases spanning the gap. There are 14 residues in the CDR3. In nucleotides, the CDR3 is TGTGCCAGCAGCCCAAGGCCAGAGAACTATGGCTACACCTTC. This encodes CASSPRPENYGYTF.

This clone was observed a few times. The chain carries TRBV6-5 and TRBJ1-3; D is ambiguous. The CDR3 has 14 residues. CDR1 is MNHEY, CDR2 SVGAGI, per germline. The V gene lost 5 bases and the J gene lost 6 bases, with 14 bases spanning the gap. The CDR3 DNA is TGTGCCAGCAGTACTTGGAATCAGGAAAACACCATATATTTT. Translation gives CASSTWNQENTIYF.

The J gene is TRBJ1-3, the V gene TRBV29-1; tentatively, D is TRBD1 (6 bases). V lost 7 bases and J 4 bases, leaving 26 bases between the germline ends. This CDR3 is built from 17 residues. From germline, CDR1 is SQVTM and CDR2 ANQGSEA. The CDR3 nucleotides are TGCAGCGCGGGGGATGGAGATACAGGGCACGGAGGAAACACCATATATTTT. This translates into CSAGDGDTGHGGNTIYF.

This chain joins TRBV7-2 and TRBJ2-7; D not certain. The CDR3 consists of 14 residues. V was cut by 1 base and J by 0 bases, with 7 bases left in between. CDR1 and CDR2 from the germline V gene are SGHTA and FQGNSA. The CDR3 DNA reads TGTGCCAGCAGCTTAGGGCGAAACTCCTACGAGCAGTACTTC. Its protein product is CASSLGRNSYEQYF. Full variable domain (remainder filled in from reference TRBV7-2 and TRBJ2-7): GAGVSQSPSNKVTEKGKDVELRCDPISGHTALYWYRQSLGQGLEFLIYFQGNSAPDKSGLPSDRFSAERTGGSVSTLTIQRTQQEDSAVYLCASSLGRNSYEQYFGPGTRLTVT.

V gene TRBV4-1 combines with J gene TRBJ1-4; D not resolved. Trimming took 4 bases from V and 3 from J, leaving 15 bases between them. The germline V gene has CDR1 MGHRA and CDR2 YSYEKL. The CDR3 contains 16 residues. The CDR3 loop reads CASSLSPQVSNEKLFF. The DNA of the CDR3 is TGCGCCAGCAGCCTTTCGCCCCAGGTGTCTAATGAAAAACTGTTTTTT.

The chain joins TRBV5-1 to TRBJ2-5; 9 nucleotides match TRBD1. After removal of 4 bases from V and 3 bases from J, the junction contained 4 bases not matched to a gene. Germline V gene lookup returns CDR1 SGHRS and CDR2 YFSETQ. The CDR3 covers 14 residues. CDR3 amino acids: CASSLRTGEETQYF. As DNA, the CDR3 is TGCGCCAGCAGCCTACGGACAGGGGAAGAGACCCAGTACTTC.

This clone was seen more than once but under ten times. The rearrangement joins TRBV28 to TRBJ2-6, with D perhaps matching TRBD2 (5 bases). Germline CDR1 reads MDHEN; CDR2 reads SYDVKM. Trimming shortened V by 7 bases and J by 2 bases, and 9 bases separated the two germline ends. The CDR3 is 14 amino acids. CDR3: CASNRGTGANVLTF. The CDR3, as DNA: TGTGCCAGCAACCGAGGGACTGGGGCCAACGTCCTGACTTTC. The full variable domain, completed using reference TRBV28 and TRBJ2-6, is DVKVTQSSRYLVKRTGEKVFLECVQDMDHENMFWYRQDPGLGLRLIYFSYDVKMKEKGDIPEGYSVSREKKERFSLILESASTNQTSMYLCASNRGTGANVLTFGAGSRLTVL.

The chain is built from TRBV5-1 and TRBJ2-4; maybe TRBD2 (5 bases). Germline-derived CDR1 and CDR2 are SGHRS and YFSETQ. V was clipped by 0 bases and J by 1 base, with 11 bases between them. The CDR3 runs 16 residues. CDR3 nucleotide sequence: TGCGCCAGCAGCTTGGGCGGTGGCGGGGCCAAAAACATTCAGTACTTC. Translation: CASSLGGGGAKNIQYF.

The V and J genes are TRBV4-3 and TRBJ2-7; 7 nucleotides line up with TRBD1. The germline V gene has CDR1 LGHNA and CDR2 YSLEER. The ends lost 2 bases at V and 4 bases at J; junction bases unmatched: 5. This CDR3 comprises 14 residues. This chain's CDR3 is CASSQQRQGYEQYF. The CDR3 nucleotides are TGCGCCAGCAGCCAACAAAGACAGGGTTACGAGCAGTACTTC.

V usage is TRBV7-9 and J usage is TRBJ2-7, with TRBD1 matching 7 bases. This CDR3 is 13 amino acids long. Germline V CDR1 and CDR2: SEHNR, FQNEAQ (reference sequence). The V segment lost 8 bases and the J segment 1 base; nucleotides outside the gene matches: 5. The CDR3 coding sequence is TGTGCCAGCTCTGGGACAGATTCCTACGAGCAGTACTTC. This codes for CASSGTDSYEQYF.

This clone was observed a single time. The chain combines TRBV7-9 with TRBJ2-7; D gene ambiguous. The CDR3 runs 12 residues. The V end was cut by 2 bases, the J end by 7 bases, with 9 bases between. Germline assignment: CDR1 SEHNR and CDR2 FQNEAQ (reference sequence). The CDR3 coding sequence is TGTGCCAGCAGCTTATCGTCAATGGAGCAGTACTTC. It yields the protein CASSLSSMEQYF. The entire variable domain, with the rest obtained from reference TRBV7-9 and TRBJ2-7, is as follows: DTGVSQNPRHKITKRGQNVTFRCDPISEHNRLYWYRQTLGQGPEFLTYFQNEAQLEKSRLLSDRFSAERPKGSFSTLEIQRTEQGDSAMYLCASSLSSMEQYFGPGTRLTVT.

V gene TRBV28 combines with J gene TRBJ1-2, with D uncertain. The germline V gene encodes CDR1 MDHEN and CDR2 SYDVKM. CDR3 size: 14 residues. V dropped 5 bases and J dropped 4 bases, with 14 bases sitting between them. Here the CDR3 DNA reads TGTGCCAGCAGTCCCACCCCCCGGGCCTATGGCTACACCTTC. It translates to CASSPTPRAYGYTF.

V usage is TRBV28 and J usage is TRBJ1-3; TRBD1 is a possible D gene (6 bases). Trimming removed 3 bases at V and 3 bases at J, with 18 bases between. CDR1 is MDHEN and CDR2 is SYDVKM in the germline V gene. The CDR3 totals 17 residues. CDR3 residues: CASSFRLPGAVGNTIYF. CDR3 DNA sequence: TGTGCCAGCAGTTTTCGTTTGCCGGGGGCGGTTGGAAACACCATATATTTT.

This chain's CDR3 is CAIRRTGMNTEAFF. CDR3 sequence (DNA): TGTGCCATCAGGAGGACAGGGATGAACACTGAAGCTTTCTTT. The genes are TRBV10-3 and TRBJ1-1, with 8 bases matching TRBD1. Germline lookup yields CDR1 ENHRY and CDR2 SYGVKD. The CDR3 is 14 residues long. V was clipped by 6 bases and J by 0 bases; unmatched bases: 3.

The chain recombines TRBV2 with TRBJ1-2; D is unresolved. Trimming left V 1 base short and J 1 base short, with 16 bases between. CDR1 and CDR2 from the germline V gene are SNHLY and FYNNEI. This CDR3 is built from 17 residues. The CDR3 protein is CASSEGYWQRRNYGYTF. The CDR3, as DNA: TGTGCCAGCAGTGAAGGTTATTGGCAGCGACGTAACTATGGCTACACCTTC.

The chain employs TRBV2 and TRBJ1-6; D remains unclear. Looked up from germline, CDR1 is SNHLY and CDR2 is FYNNEI. V shed 10 bases and J shed 9 bases, with 19 bases lying between them. The CDR3 runs 14 residues. CDR3 bases: TGTGCCACCTCCCCGTCGACAATTAGTTCACCCCTCCACTTT. It encodes CATSPSTISSPLHF. The variable domain in full, completed from reference TRBV2 and TRBJ1-6, reads EPEVTQTPSHQVTQMGQEVILRCVPISNHLYFYWYRQILGQKVEFLVSFYNNEISEKSEIFDDQFSVERPDGSNFTLKIRSTKLEDSAMYFCATSPSTISSPLHFGNGTRLTVT.

The V call is TRBV14, the J call TRBJ2-6; D unclear. This CDR3 is built from 15 residues. Per germline, CDR1 SGHDN and CDR2 FVKESK. With 11 bases removed from V and 1 base from J, the gap between germline ends came to 15 bases. For the CDR3, the DNA is TGTGCCTCGCGAGGACGGCCATCTGGGGCCAACGTCCTGACTTTC. Its translation is CASRGRPSGANVLTF.

The rearrangement joins TRBV5-1 to TRBJ1-4; D gene uncertain. With 4 bases removed from V and 2 bases from J, the gap between germline ends came to 9 bases. There are 14 residues in the CDR3. The germline gives CDR1 SGHRS, CDR2 YFSETQ. CDR3 sequence reads: CASSELSTNEKLFF. CDR3 sequence (DNA): TGCGCCAGCAGCGAACTCTCGACTAATGAAAAACTGTTTTTT.

A few counts support this clone. V gene TRBV5-6 combines with J gene TRBJ1-1, with TRBD1 identical over 7 bases. From germline, CDR1 is SGHDT and CDR2 YYEEEE. V shed 1 base, J shed 3 bases, and the junction held 12 bases outside the gene matches. This CDR3 region has 17 residues. The CDR3, as DNA: TGTGCCAGCAGCTTGTGGTGGAAGGGGGCAGTGGACACTGAAGCTTTCTTT. Protein: CASSLWWKGAVDTEAFF.